This T cell receptor (beta chain) was captured by sequencing in a study of T cells in Graves' hyperthyroidism and ophthalmopathy. The study's findings and limits: Most expanded thyroid clonotypes above 0.001 also appeared in blood.

As for this clonotype: What it binds is unknown.

Amplification of TCR beta CDR3 regions was performed using RNA transcripts as template. A first-round RT-PCR of the TCR CDR3 used the HTBI primer set. From the multiplex PCR reads, TCRdb called clonotypes with MiXCR, one entry per CDR3 protein. The repertoire consists of some 510,000 distinct CDR3 sequences, with about 20% occurring once and the leading ten covering approximately 25%. No progression to ophthalmopathy during 18 months of follow-up defined stable disease. Those with hyperthyroidism were 18 to 65 years old, newly diagnosed, and ill for under 2 months. It was uncontrolled infection, other autoimmune disease, pregnancy or lactation that excluded patients. The TCR originated in a man younger than 30 with Graves' hyperthyroidism. The sample comprised blood.

CDR3: CASRRGPNQETQYF. CDR3 sequence (DNA): TGTGCCAGCAGGAGGGGACCTAACCAAGAGACCCAGTACTTC. This chain links TRBV6-1 with TRBJ2-5; the D call may be TRBD1 or TRBD2 (5 bases each). The ends were cut back, 6 bases at V and 0 bases at J, with 11 bases in the middle. Germline V gene lookup returns CDR1 MNHNS and CDR2 SASEGT. There are 14 residues in the CDR3.